The entry that follows covers one T cell receptor (beta chain) sequence. The antigen is undetermined. The sample comes from a study of T-cell memory formation after mild COVID-19. Study summary: Clusters of TCRs were largely donor specific.

Constant-segment-primed 5'RACE gave TCR alpha and TCR beta cDNA libraries with sample barcodes and UMIs. TCRdb reanalysed the 5' RACE reads using MiXCR and keeps one entry per CDR3 protein. The profile shows 450,000 to 650,000 distinct CDR3 sequences, roughly 22% of them singletons. CDR3 length: 14 residues. CDR1 MGHRA and CDR2 YSYEKL come from the germline V gene. Trimming took 2 bases from V and 1 from J, leaving 9 bases between them. Findings and limits, study-wide: Shrinking CD4+ clones resided mostly in CM and EM, and CD8+ ones in EMRA. Pre-infection memory carried some responding clones, suggesting that cross-reactive memory joined.

The sample was PBMCs or a T cell subset sorted from them (not recorded which). The chain recombines TRBV4-1 with TRBJ2-7; D not resolved. The receptor was isolated from an adult woman who had mild COVID-19 (a few samples of this study predate the infection). Cell type and time point are not known. The CDR3 DNA reads TGCGCCAGCAGCCAAAGAATGGGGTCCTACGAGCAGTACTTC. This gives the protein CASSQRMGSYEQYF.